The clone carrying this TCR beta chain was seen repeatedly, ten times or more. Its antigen is still unknown. Trimming at V came to 7 bases and at J to 2 bases, leaving 5 bases not matched to a gene. From germline, CDR1 is SGDLS and CDR2 YYNGEE. The CDR3 runs to 14 residues. These data originate in a study of regulatory T cells in long-lasting Graves disease. Overall study findings and caveats: Under persistent disease, TRBV28, TRBJ1-2 and TRBJ2-5 were used preferentially.

Assembly of TCR beta libraries relied on iRepertoire HTBI primers together with Arm-PCR of CDR3 regions. Per the authors' pipeline: Across samples, roughly 64 TRBV and some 14 TRBJ segments were found. TCRdb redid the calling of the multiplex PCR reads with MiXCR, one entry per CDR3 protein. TCRdb's processing, not the study's, gives the V and J calls here. The table lists hundreds of thousands of distinct CDR3 sequences, less than 20% of them singletons. Time point noted: persistent/refractory GD, antithyroid drugs over 5 years with positive TRAb. Isolated PBMC RNA provided the starting material for the TCR library. The source of the patients was an endocrinology department in Xi'an, China. Approximately 8.2-milliliter peripheral blood samples went into EDTA tubes.

This chain links TRBV9 with TRBJ1-5, with 8 bases that match TRBD1. Sequenced here: peripheral blood mononuclear cells (PBMCs), sampled when the disease was refractory, from a patient treated with antithyroid drugs. This sequence was found in a female donor with Graves disease. Here the CDR3 DNA reads TGTGCCAGCTCAGCACAGGGGGGCAATCAGCCCCAGCATTTT. Protein product: CASSAQGGNQPQHF.